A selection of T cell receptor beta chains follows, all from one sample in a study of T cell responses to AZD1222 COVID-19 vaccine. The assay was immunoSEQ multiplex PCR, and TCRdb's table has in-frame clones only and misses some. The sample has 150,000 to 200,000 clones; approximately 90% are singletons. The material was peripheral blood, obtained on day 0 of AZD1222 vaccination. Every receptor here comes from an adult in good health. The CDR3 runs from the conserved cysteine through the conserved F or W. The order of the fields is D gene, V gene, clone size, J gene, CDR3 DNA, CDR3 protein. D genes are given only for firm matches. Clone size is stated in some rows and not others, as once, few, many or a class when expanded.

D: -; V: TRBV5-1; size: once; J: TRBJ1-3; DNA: TGCGCCAGCAGCGAACGACCAGGAAACACCATATATTTT; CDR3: CASSERPGNTIYF
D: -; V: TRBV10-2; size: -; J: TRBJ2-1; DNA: TGCGCCAGCAGTGAGTTCGATGAGCAGTTCTTC; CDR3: CASSEFDEQFF
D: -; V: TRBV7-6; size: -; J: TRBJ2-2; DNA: TGTGCCAGCAGGTCACCAGGGGGGACCGGGGAGCTGTTTTTT; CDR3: CASRSPGGTGELFF
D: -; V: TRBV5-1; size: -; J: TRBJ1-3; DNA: TGCACCAGCAGCTTGGCGCCTACGGCTGGAAACACCATATATTTT; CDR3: CTSSLAPTAGNTIYF
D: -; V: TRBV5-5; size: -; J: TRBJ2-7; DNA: TGTGCCAGCAGCTTGGAGGTCAGTCCCTACGAGCAGTACTTC; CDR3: CASSLEVSPYEQYF
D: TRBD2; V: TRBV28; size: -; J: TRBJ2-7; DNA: TGTGCCAGCAGTCCCCTAGCGGGGGGGCAGTACTTC; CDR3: CASSPLAGGQYF
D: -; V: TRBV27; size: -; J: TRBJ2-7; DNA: TGTGCCAGCAGTCCCCTGGGAGGGGGCGAAAACGAGCAGTACTTC; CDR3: CASSPLGGGENEQYF
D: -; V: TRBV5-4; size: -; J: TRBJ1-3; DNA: TGTGCTACTAGAGAGGGACCAGGAAACACCATATATTTT; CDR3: CATREGPGNTIYF
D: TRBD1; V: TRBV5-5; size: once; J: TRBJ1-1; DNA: TGTGCCAGCAGCTCCCGGGACAGGGGATATGGCACTGAAGCTTTCTTT; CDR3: CASSSRDRGYGTEAFF
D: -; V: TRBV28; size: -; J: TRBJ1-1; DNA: TGTGCCAGCAGTATGGGACCTTGGACCACTGAAGCTTTCTTT; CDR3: CASSMGPWTTEAFF
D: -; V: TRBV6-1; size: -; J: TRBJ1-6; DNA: TGTGCCAGCAGTGAACGGGGGGGCTCCTATAATTCACCCCTCCACTTT; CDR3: CASSERGGSYNSPLHF
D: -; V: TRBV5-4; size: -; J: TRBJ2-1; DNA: TGTGCCAGCAGCGTTGGCCTGGCGGGGAGTGATGAGCAGTTCTTC; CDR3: CASSVGLAGSDEQFF
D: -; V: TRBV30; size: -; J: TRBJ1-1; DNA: TGTGCCTGGTGGGGACGGACGAACACTGAAGCTTTCTTT; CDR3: CAWWGRTNTEAFF
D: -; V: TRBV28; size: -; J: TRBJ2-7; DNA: TGTGCCAGCAGGTGGGACACCCCCTGCGAGCAGTACTTC; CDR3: CASRWDTPCEQYF
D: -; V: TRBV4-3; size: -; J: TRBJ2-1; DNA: TGCGCCAGCAGCCAGGGCGCGTCTATCCAAAATGAGCAGTTCTTC; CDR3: CASSQGASIQNEQFF
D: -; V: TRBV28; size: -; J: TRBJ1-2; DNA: TGTGCCAGCAAAGGGGGTCGGTCATATGGCTACACCTTC; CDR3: CASKGGRSYGYTF
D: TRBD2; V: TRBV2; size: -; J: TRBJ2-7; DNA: TGTGCCAGCAGTTTGACTAGCGGGAGGACCTACGAGCAGTACTTC; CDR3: CASSLTSGRTYEQYF
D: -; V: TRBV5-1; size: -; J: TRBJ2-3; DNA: TGCGCCAGCTCTCGCGGGAGCACAGATACGCAGTATTTT; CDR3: CASSRGSTDTQYF
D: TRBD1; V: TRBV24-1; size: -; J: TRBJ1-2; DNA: TGTGCCACCAGTGATCTAGGGGGCGCAGGTGGCTACACCTTC; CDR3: CATSDLGGAGGYTF
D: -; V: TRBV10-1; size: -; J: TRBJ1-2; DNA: TGCGCCAGCAGTCGAGAGTCAAAGACCTATGGCTACACCTTC; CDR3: CASSRESKTYGYTF
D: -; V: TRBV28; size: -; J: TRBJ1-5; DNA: TGTGCCAGCAGCCTAAAGGGCATGTTCAATCAGCCCCAGCATTTT; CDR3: CASSLKGMFNQPQHF
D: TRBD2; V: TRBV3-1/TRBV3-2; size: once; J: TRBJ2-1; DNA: TGTGCCAGCAGCCTAATGGGACTAGCGGGAGAGAGGAAGTTCTTC; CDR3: CASSLMGLAGERKFF
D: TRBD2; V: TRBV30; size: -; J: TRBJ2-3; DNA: TGTGCCTGGAGGCCTAGTAGCGGGAGGGCCGGCACAGATACGCAGTATTTT; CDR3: CAWRPSSGRAGTDTQYF
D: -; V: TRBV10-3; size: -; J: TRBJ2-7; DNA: TGTGCCATCAGTGGAGGCGGAACCTACGAGCAGTACTTC; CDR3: CAISGGGTYEQYF
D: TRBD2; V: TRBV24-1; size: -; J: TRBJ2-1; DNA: TGTGCCACCAGTGACCGGACCGGGACTAGCGGGAGGGCCTGGAATGAGCAGTTCTTC; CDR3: CATSDRTGTSGRAWNEQFF
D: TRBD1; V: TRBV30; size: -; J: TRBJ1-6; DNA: TGTGCCTGGCGGCGGCCCGACAGGGAGAATTCACCCCTCCACTTT; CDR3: CAWRRPDRENSPLHF